Presented here are 23 T cell receptor beta chains from one specimen sequenced in a study of regulatory T cells in long-lasting Graves disease. As to time point: persistent/refractory GD, antithyroid drugs over 5 years with positive TRAb. Construction of the TCR library relied on RNA isolated from PBMCs. With iRepertoire HTBI primers and Arm-PCR of CDR3 regions, TCR beta libraries were built. TCRdb recomputed calls from the multiplex PCR reads with MiXCR, one row per CDR3 protein. Found here are a few hundred thousand distinct CDR3 sequences, about a quarter of them singletons; the top ten hold around 24%. Sample: peripheral blood mononuclear cells (PBMCs), taken when the disease was refractory, from a patient treated with antithyroid drugs. These receptors were obtained from a female donor with Graves disease.

There are a few counts of this clonotype. This chain joins TRBV29-1 and TRBJ1-1; 12 nucleotides match TRBD1. The CDR3 runs 17 residues. The junction had 12 bases not matched to a gene; V was cut back by 6 bases and J by 1 base. Looked up from germline, CDR1 is SQVTM and CDR2 is ANQGSEA. The chain's CDR3 is CSVAKGGQGARNTEAFF. CDR3 DNA sequence: TGCAGCGTCGCCAAGGGGGGACAGGGGGCCCGGAACACTGAAGCTTTCTTT. Filled out from reference TRBV29-1 and TRBJ1-1, the complete variable domain reads SAVISQKPSRDICQRGTSLTIQCQVDSQVTMMFWYRQQPGQSLTLIATANQGSEATYESGFVIDKFPISRPNLTFSTLTVSNMSPEDSSIYLCSVAKGGQGARNTEAFFGQGTRLTVV.

This clonotype was seen repeatedly, ten times or more. The J gene is TRBJ1-2, the V gene TRBV28, with 7 bases fitting TRBD1. V was pared by 6 bases and J by 2 bases, with 6 bases of the junction left unmatched. The CDR3 is 14 amino acids. The germline CDR1 and CDR2 sequences are MDHEN and SYDVKM. CDR3 in DNA: TGTGCCAGCAGCAGGGACAGATTAAACTATGGCTACACCTTC. This sequence encodes CASSRDRLNYGYTF.

The rearrangement uses TRBV20-1 and TRBJ2-1; 11 bases line up with TRBD2. The CDR3 spans 14 residues. The V gene end was trimmed by 5 bases and the J gene end by 2 bases; junction bases not matched to a gene: 2. In germline, CDR1 is DFQATT, CDR2 SNEGSKA (reference sequence). The CDR3, as DNA: TGCAGTGCTGGGACTAGCGGCACCTACAATGAGCAGTTCTTC. It is translated as CSAGTSGTYNEQFF.

The chain combines TRBV2 with TRBJ1-1; TRBD1 agrees at 7 bases. CDR1 and CDR2 (germline): SNHLY, FYNNEI. There are 13 residues in the CDR3. The ends lost 3 bases at V and 8 bases at J; junction bases unmatched: 6. CDR3 nucleotide sequence: TGTGCCAGCAGTGAGTATACGGGACAGGAAGCTTTCTTT. Translating it yields CASSEYTGQEAFF.

As concerns this clonotype: A much bigger clone sits one base away, suggesting this may be a read error. This rearrangement joins TRBV28 to TRBJ2-7; TRBD1 agrees at 7 bases. The CDR3 has 12 amino acids. Germline CDR1 and CDR2: MDHEN and SYDVKM. The CDR3, as DNA: TGTCCCAGCAGTCGCCCAGGGGGCGAGCAGTACTTC. As protein: CPSSRPGGEQYF.

This clonotype was found many times. J is TRBJ2-7 and V is TRBV15; either TRBD1 or TRBD2 may supply D (5 bases each). The V end was cut by 5 bases, the J end by 5 bases, with 16 bases between. The germline V gene has CDR1 LNHNV and CDR2 YYDKDF (reference sequence). The CDR3 has 14 residues. The CDR3 DNA reads TGTGCCACCAGCCCGGGGACCCTCCCGGACGAGCAGTACTTC. Translated: CATSPGTLPDEQYF.

V gene TRBV7-2 combines with J gene TRBJ2-7, with unresolved D. V lost 2 bases and J 3 bases, leaving 11 bases between the germline ends. CDR3 length: 14 residues. Germline assignment: CDR1 SGHTA and CDR2 FQGNSA. The CDR3: CASSLRGNLYEQYF. The DNA for the CDR3 is TGTGCCAGCAGCTTACGTGGCAATCTCTACGAGCAGTACTTC.

This clonotype was counted many times. V is TRBV6-2 or TRBV6-3 and J is TRBJ1-2; 7 nucleotides agree with TRBD1. CDR1 is MNHEY and CDR2 is SVGEGT in the germline V gene. The CDR3 covers 16 residues. V shed 4 bases, J shed 5 bases, and the junction held 13 bases outside the gene matches. The CDR3 region is CASSSHNDRVMYGYTF. The CDR3 coding sequence is TGTGCCAGCAGTTCACACAACGACAGGGTAATGTATGGCTACACCTTC.

Only a few counts were recorded for this clonotype. The chain carries TRBV29-1 and TRBJ1-4, with 9 bases aligning to TRBD1. Unmatched junction bases numbered 7, after V lost 7 bases and J lost 7 bases. The CDR3 has 13 amino acids. Germline CDR1 reads SQVTM; CDR2 reads ANQGSEA. The CDR3 loop reads CSASGTGSEKLFF. The CDR3 coding sequence is TGCAGCGCCTCCGGGACAGGGAGTGAAAAACTGTTTTTT.

This clonotype was counted a few times. This sequence joins TRBV18 and TRBJ2-7; 8 bases fit TRBD1. Per germline, CDR1 KGHSH and CDR2 LQKENI. The V gene end was trimmed by 6 bases and the J gene end by 6 bases; junction bases not matched to a gene: 13. CDR3 length: 15 residues. The CDR3 sequence is CASSNTPGQDSEQYF. In nucleotides, the CDR3 is TGTGCCAGCTCGAACACCCCGGGACAGGATTCCGAGCAGTACTTC.

The table lists this clonotype with many counts. J is TRBJ2-5 and V is TRBV10-3, with a weak D call TRBD1 (6 bases). The CDR3 contains 15 residues. V gave up 3 bases and J gave up 3 bases, with 14 bases separating them. Germline CDR1 ENHRY, CDR2 SYGVKD. The DNA for the CDR3 is TGTGCCATCAGTGAACAGGGTTCAACCGAAGAGACCCAGTACTTC. The encoded protein is CAISEQGSTEETQYF.

This clonotype was detected only a few times. The chain employs TRBV20-1 and TRBJ2-7; 9 nucleotides line up with TRBD2. Germline lookup yields CDR1 DFQATT and CDR2 SNEGSKA (reference sequence). Losses at the gene ends were 0 bases for V and 2 bases for J; bases not matched to a gene: 11. The CDR3 contains 17 residues. This CDR3 is CSARDPGRTSEPYEQYF. Here the CDR3 DNA reads TGCAGTGCTAGAGACCCCGGACGGACTAGCGAACCCTACGAGCAGTACTTC.

This clonotype was recorded a few times. The chain employs TRBV5-1 and TRBJ1-4, with TRBD1 as a possible D gene (5 bases). The CDR3 loop spans 14 amino acids. The germline V and J ends were trimmed by 4 bases and 8 bases, with 15 bases remaining between them. Per the germline V gene, CDR1 is SGHRS and CDR2 is YFSETQ. The CDR3 DNA follows: TGCGCCAGCAGCCCTCAGGGTCAGAAGGAAAAACTGTTTTTT. Residues: CASSPQGQKEKLFF.

The chain joins TRBV12-3 or TRBV12-4 to TRBJ1-3; 9 nucleotides match TRBD1. The CDR3 is 13 residues long. The trim removed 6 bases at V and 6 bases at J, leaving 3 bases unmatched. DNA of the CDR3: TGTGCCAGCAGGGGGACAGGGCTAAACACCATATATTTT. Translation: CASRGTGLNTIYF.

The V gene is TRBV19, the J gene TRBJ1-2; D gene unclear. This CDR3 spans 15 amino acids. The V end lost 9 bases, the J end lost 5 bases, and 22 bases lay between the germline ends. Germline V lookup: CDR1 LNHDA, CDR2 SQIVND (reference sequence). CDR3 sequence reads: CASRPIMTSPYGYTF. CDR3 DNA: TGTGCCAGCCGACCAATTATGACGAGCCCATATGGCTACACCTTC.

In its sample, this clonotype was seen a few times. This sequence joins TRBV7-9 and TRBJ1-4, with TRBD1 identical over 11 bases. Germline lookup yields CDR1 SEHNR and CDR2 FQNEAQ (reference sequence). This CDR3 has 15 residues. The trim removed 3 bases at V and 8 bases at J, leaving 5 bases unmatched. The CDR3 sequence: CASSLGTGGGEKLFF. The CDR3 DNA sequence: TGTGCCAGCAGCTTGGGGACAGGGGGAGGCGAAAAACTGTTTTTT.

In regard to this clonotype: This could be a read error, since a much larger clone is one nucleotide away. V is TRBV7-8 and J is TRBJ1-4; D gene uncertain. The germline gives CDR1 SGHVS, CDR2 FQNEAQ. The CDR3 extends over 15 amino acids. In DNA, the CDR3 is TGTGCCAGCAGCGTTAAACCGGATGGCGGTGAAGAACTGTTTTTT. Its protein product is CASSVKPDGGEELFF.

This clonotype was found many times. The gene calls are TRBV29-1 and TRBJ2-7; the match to TRBD1 covers 8 bases. CDR1 is SQVTM and CDR2 is ANQGSEA in the germline V gene. The CDR3 consists of 16 residues. Trimming removed 3 bases from V and 5 bases from J; junction bases left unmatched: 15. Here the CDR3 reads CSVEGQAYSGGHEQYF. CDR3 DNA sequence: TGCAGCGTTGAGGGACAGGCGTATAGCGGAGGCCACGAGCAGTACTTC.

This clonotype was counted only a few times. The chain joins TRBV2 to TRBJ2-3; D remains ambiguous. Trimming removed 7 bases from V and 3 bases from J, with 11 bases in between. Germline V gene data show CDR1 as SNHLY and CDR2 as FYNNEI. CDR3 length equals 13 residues. CDR3 coding DNA: TGTGCCAGCACCAATGACGGGACAGATACGCAGTATTTT. It specifies CASTNDGTDTQYF.

The rearrangement links TRBV30 to TRBJ1-1; D might be TRBD1 (6 bases). The CDR3 totals 12 residues. Germline CDR1 and CDR2: GTSNPN and SVGIG (reference sequence). Deletions cut 5 bases from V and 1 base from J, with 8 bases between. In DNA, the CDR3 is TGTGCCTGGTCACAGGGGAACACTGAAGCTTTCTTT. Protein sequence: CAWSQGNTEAFF.

This clonotype appeared many times. The V and J genes are TRBV29-1 and TRBJ1-1, with 7 bases fitting TRBD1. This CDR3 comprises 14 residues. After removal of 2 bases from V and 4 bases from J, the junction contained 7 bases not matched to a gene. Germline V gives CDR1 SQVTM, CDR2 ANQGSEA. This CDR3 reads CSVEQGGFSTEAFF. DNA of the CDR3: TGCAGCGTTGAACAGGGGGGATTCAGCACTGAAGCTTTCTTT.

The chain links TRBV5-1 to TRBJ1-5, with a weak D call TRBD1 (5 bases). This CDR3 region has 14 residues. Germline loops: CDR1 SGHRS, CDR2 YFSETQ. Trimming left V 4 bases short and J 5 bases short, with 13 bases between. This CDR3 is CASSPRDSHQPQHF. CDR3 nucleotide sequence: TGCGCCAGCAGCCCCCGGGACTCCCATCAGCCCCAGCATTTT. Looking up the rest from reference TRBV5-1 and TRBJ1-5 gives the full variable domain: KAGVTQTPRYLIKTRGQQVTLSCSPISGHRSVSWYQQTPGQGLQFLFEYFSETQRNKGNFPGRFSGRQFSNSRSEMNVSTLELGDSALYLCASSPRDSHQPQHFGDGTRLSIL.

V is TRBV7-8 and J is TRBJ1-5; 12 bases are shared with TRBD1. Germline values: CDR1 SGHVS, CDR2 FQNEAQ. The CDR3 sequence is 16 residues long. V lost 5 bases to trimming and J lost 7 bases; unmatched junction nucleotides: 9. The CDR3 bases are TGTGCCAGCAGCCCGCTCCCGGGGACAGGGGGCCAGCCCCAGCATTTT. Translation: CASSPLPGTGGQPQHF.